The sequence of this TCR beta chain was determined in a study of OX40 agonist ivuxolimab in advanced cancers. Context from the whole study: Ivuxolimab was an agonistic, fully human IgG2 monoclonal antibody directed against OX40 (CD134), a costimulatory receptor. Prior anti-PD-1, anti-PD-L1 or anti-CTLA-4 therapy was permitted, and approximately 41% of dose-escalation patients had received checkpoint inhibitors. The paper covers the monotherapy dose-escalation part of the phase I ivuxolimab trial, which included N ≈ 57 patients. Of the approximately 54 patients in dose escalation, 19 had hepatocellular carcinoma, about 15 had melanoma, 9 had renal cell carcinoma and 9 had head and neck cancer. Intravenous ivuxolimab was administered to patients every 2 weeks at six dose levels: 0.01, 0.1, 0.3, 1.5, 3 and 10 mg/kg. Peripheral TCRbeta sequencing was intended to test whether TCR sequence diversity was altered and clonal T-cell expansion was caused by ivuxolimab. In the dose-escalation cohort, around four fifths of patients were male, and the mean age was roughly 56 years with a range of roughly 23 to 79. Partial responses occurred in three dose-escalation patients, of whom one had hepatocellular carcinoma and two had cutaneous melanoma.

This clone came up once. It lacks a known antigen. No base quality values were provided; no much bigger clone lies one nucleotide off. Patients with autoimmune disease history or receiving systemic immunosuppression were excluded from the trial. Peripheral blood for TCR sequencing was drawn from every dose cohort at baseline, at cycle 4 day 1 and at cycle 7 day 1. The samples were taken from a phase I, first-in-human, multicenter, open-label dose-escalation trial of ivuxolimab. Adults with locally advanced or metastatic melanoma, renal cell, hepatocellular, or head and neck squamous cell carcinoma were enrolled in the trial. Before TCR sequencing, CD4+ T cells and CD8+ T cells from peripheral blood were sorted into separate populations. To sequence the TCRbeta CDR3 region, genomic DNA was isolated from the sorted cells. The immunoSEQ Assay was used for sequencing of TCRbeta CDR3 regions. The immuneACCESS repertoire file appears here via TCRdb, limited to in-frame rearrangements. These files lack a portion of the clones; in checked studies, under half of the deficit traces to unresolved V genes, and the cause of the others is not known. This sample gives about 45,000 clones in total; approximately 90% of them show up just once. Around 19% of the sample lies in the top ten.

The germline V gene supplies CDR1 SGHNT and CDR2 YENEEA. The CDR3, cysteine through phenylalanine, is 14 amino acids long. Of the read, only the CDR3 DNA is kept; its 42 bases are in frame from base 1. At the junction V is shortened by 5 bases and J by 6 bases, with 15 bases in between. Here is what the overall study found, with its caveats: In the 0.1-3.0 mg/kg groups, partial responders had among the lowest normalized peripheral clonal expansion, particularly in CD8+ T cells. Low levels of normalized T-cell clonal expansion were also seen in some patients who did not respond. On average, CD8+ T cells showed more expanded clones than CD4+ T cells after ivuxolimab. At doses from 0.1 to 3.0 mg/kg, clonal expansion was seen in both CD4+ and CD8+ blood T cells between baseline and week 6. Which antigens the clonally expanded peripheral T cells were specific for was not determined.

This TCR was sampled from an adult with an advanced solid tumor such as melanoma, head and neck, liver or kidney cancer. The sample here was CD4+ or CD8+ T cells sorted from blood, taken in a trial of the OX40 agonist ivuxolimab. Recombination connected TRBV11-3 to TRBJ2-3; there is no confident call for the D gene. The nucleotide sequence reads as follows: TGTGCCAGCAGCCCGAGGACGGACCCCGATACGCAGTATTTT. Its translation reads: CASSPRTDPDTQYF.